This TCR beta chain originates from a study of neurological immune-mediated disorders. Overall study results and limits: None of the CDR3 amino acid sequences of expanded clones were shared across subjects, and this suggested private repertoires in all groups.

On this clonotype: Its antigen remains unidentified.

5'RACE with 10-nucleotide random UMIs generated the cDNA. Sequencing of 15-18 subjects in each run yielded over 160 million TCR-beta sequences. TCRdb re-called the 5' RACE reads through MiXCR, storing one row per CDR3 protein. This sample carries around 41,000 distinct CDR3 sequences, roughly 14% of them seen once, and the ten largest clones take approximately 3.6%. Germline V gives CDR1 GTSNPN, CDR2 SVGIG (reference sequence). This CDR3 has 13 amino acids. Trimming pared 7 bases from V and 6 bases from J, leaving 18 bases between. The sorted libraries took approximately 1 million CD4+ or CD8+ T cells.

Material for sequencing was CD4+ T cells from blood. This receptor was identified in a woman aged 55-70 years with HTLV-1-associated myelopathy (HAM/TSP). The V and J genes are TRBV30 and TRBJ1-1; no clear D gene. CDR3 region: CALSPTEEAEAFF. The CDR3 bases are TGTGCCTTGAGCCCAACAGAGGAGGCTGAAGCTTTCTTT.